Below are 14 T cell receptor beta chains sequenced from a single sample in a study of OX40 agonist ivuxolimab in advanced cancers. Using immunoSEQ multiplex PCR, the repertoire was profiled, and TCRdb retains in-frame clones only, with some absent. The repertoire includes about 28,000 clones, more than 70% of them detected once, and about 25% sits in the top ten. Here the sequenced sample was CD4+ or CD8+ T cells sorted from blood, taken in a trial of the OX40 agonist ivuxolimab. These receptors came from an adult with an advanced solid tumor such as melanoma, head and neck, liver or kidney cancer.

The chain carries TRBV5-4 and TRBJ2-5; 11 nucleotides agree with TRBD2. This CDR3 is built from 14 residues. Trimming at V came to 4 bases and at J to 5 bases, leaving 4 bases not matched to a gene. From germline, CDR1 is SGHNT and CDR2 YYREEE (reference sequence). The CDR3 DNA reads TGTGCCAGCAGCCGACTAGCGGGAATGGAGACCCAGTACTTC. Translating gives CASSRLAGMETQYF.

The chain employs TRBV28 and TRBJ1-4; D call uncertain. Germline V lookup: CDR1 MDHEN, CDR2 SYDVKM. Trimming cost V 5 bases and J 8 bases, with 12 bases left between them. This CDR3 contains 13 residues. The CDR3 sequence is CASSQEIWEKLFF. In DNA, the CDR3 is TGTGCCAGCAGTCAGGAGATTTGGGAAAAACTGTTTTTT.

The CDR3 sequence is CASSLAAEQFF. The CDR3 region has the DNA TGTGCCAGCAGCTTAGCCGCTGAGCAGTTCTTC. The V call is TRBV7-9, the J call TRBJ2-1; D gene unclear. The germline V and J ends were trimmed by 0 bases and 9 bases, with 3 bases remaining between them. This CDR3 spans 11 amino acids. CDR1 and CDR2 from the germline V gene are SEHNR and FQNEAQ (reference sequence).

This clone was counted a single time. The genes are TRBV7-9 and TRBJ2-7, with D perhaps matching TRBD1 (5 bases). Trimming cost V 4 bases and J 5 bases, with 12 bases left between them. The germline gives CDR1 SEHNR, CDR2 FQNEAQ (reference sequence). The CDR3 runs to 13 residues. CDR3 sequence (DNA): TGTGCCAGCAGCTCCCGGGTAGGGGACGAGCAGTACTTC. It encodes CASSSRVGDEQYF.

The rearrangement links TRBV6-4 to TRBJ2-3; D gene ambiguous. This CDR3 region has 11 residues. Per germline, CDR1 MRHNA and CDR2 SNTAGT. The V gene lost 5 bases and the J gene lost 6 bases, with 6 bases spanning the gap. CDR3 coding DNA: TGTGCCAGCAGTAAGGTGGATACGCAGTATTTT. Protein sequence: CASSKVDTQYF.

This chain connects TRBV6-6 to TRBJ2-3, with TRBD2 identical over 7 bases. The CDR3 runs 16 residues. V gave up 1 base and J gave up 0 bases; unmatched junction bases: 4. Germline-derived CDR1 and CDR2 are MNHNY and SVGAGI (reference sequence). The CDR3 reads CASSYLGSGSTDTQYF. The CDR3 DNA follows: TGTGCCAGCAGTTACTTGGGTAGCGGGAGCACAGATACGCAGTATTTT.

The V and J genes are TRBV7-8 and TRBJ2-2, with D perhaps matching TRBD2 (6 bases). This CDR3 is 13 amino acids long. Trimming took off 5 bases at V and 7 bases at J, with 11 bases between the two ends. CDR1 is SGHVS and CDR2 is FQNEAQ in the germline V gene. The DNA of the CDR3 is TGTGCCAGCAGCCTTGGGGGAGGCGGGGAGCTGTTTTTT. Protein sequence: CASSLGGGGELFF. Full variable domain (remainder filled in from reference TRBV7-8 and TRBJ2-2): GAGVSQSPRYKVAKRGQDVALRCDPISGHVSLFWYQQALGQGPEFLTYFQNEAQLDKSGLPSDRFFAERPEGSVSTLKIQRTQQEDSAVYLCASSLGGGGELFFGEGSRLTVL.

The chain combines TRBV4-1 with TRBJ2-5, with D perhaps TRBD1 (5 bases). V lost 3 bases to trimming and J lost 5 bases, with 10 bases between them. The germline CDR1 and CDR2 sequences are MGHRA and YSYEKL. The CDR3 runs 13 residues. CDR3 sequence reads: CASSHRVGETQYF. The CDR3 coding sequence is TGCGCCAGCAGCCACAGGGTAGGGGAGACCCAGTACTTC.

J is TRBJ1-2 and V is TRBV2; D might be TRBD1 (6 bases). CDR1 SNHLY and CDR2 FYNNEI come from the germline V gene. This CDR3 region has 14 residues. V dropped 6 bases and J dropped 4 bases, with 15 bases sitting between them. The CDR3 here is CASSGRDTSYGYTF. Here the CDR3 DNA reads TGTGCCAGCAGCGGACGGGACACAAGCTATGGCTACACCTTC.

The sample holds one count of this clone. V usage is TRBV23-1 and J usage is TRBJ2-7, with a possible D match to TRBD1 (5 bases). TRBV23-1 is filed as an ORF, its function uncertain. The CDR3 is 13 residues long. Trimming pared 10 bases from V and 0 bases from J, leaving 13 bases between. CDR3 nucleotide sequence: TGCGCCAACCGTGGGGCAGCCTCCTACGAGCAGTACTTC. Its protein product is CANRGAASYEQYF.

The chain employs TRBV5-1 and TRBJ2-3; TRBD2 agrees at 7 bases. Losses at the gene ends were 1 base for V and 4 bases for J; bases not matched to a gene: 15. The CDR3 extends over 18 amino acids. Germline-derived CDR1 and CDR2 are SGHRS and YFSETQ. The CDR3 coding sequence is TGCGCCAGCAGCTTGAACCCCCCCCTTGGCGGGAGACCAGATACGCAGTATTTT. Translated, it gives CASSLNPPLGGRPDTQYF.

The V call is TRBV23-1, the J call TRBJ2-7, with 8 bases lining up with TRBD2. TRBV23-1 is known as an ORF, though its function is uncertain. V shed 0 bases, J shed 7 bases, and the junction held 8 bases outside the gene matches. This CDR3 has 15 residues. CDR3 nucleotide sequence: TGCGCCAGCAGTCAATCGGGGCGGGAGGCTGGGGAGCAGTACTTC. Its protein product is CASSQSGREAGEQYF.

This clone is labeled medium-sized. The V gene is TRBV10-2, the J gene TRBJ2-1, with 7 bases aligning to TRBD2. This CDR3 spans 19 amino acids. The germline V gene encodes CDR1 WSHSY and CDR2 SAAADI. The J segment lost 0 bases and the V segment lost 2 bases, leaving 13 bases of the junction unmatched. The CDR3 protein is CASSEGVGGFRSSYNEQFF. Written as DNA, the CDR3 is TGCGCCAGCAGTGAGGGAGTCGGGGGGTTCCGGAGCTCCTACAATGAGCAGTTCTTC.

V and J are TRBV7-3 and TRBJ2-4; D is perhaps TRBD2 (6 bases). This CDR3 region has 21 residues. Per the germline V gene, CDR1 is SGHTA and CDR2 is FQGTGA. V lost 7 bases and J lost 4, with 35 bases in between. CDR3 region: CASTWRDLRQGGGKGKNIQYF. In DNA, the CDR3 is TGTGCCAGCACCTGGAGGGACCTTAGGCAGGGTGGTGGTAAAGGGAAAAACATTCAGTACTTC.